The TCR beta chain under discussion was sequenced for a study of cytomegalovirus exposure and HLA in healthy donors (dated by TCRdb to 2016 to 2017). For the wider study: According to a later analysis, the 120 or so validation repertoires were produced on the same platform as the 666 repertoires of the first cohort. Along with the roughly 670-subject first cohort, a separate validation cohort of over 90 different subjects was used. High-throughput TCR immunosequencing, statistical association of individual TCRs with disease status, and machine learning were combined to predict cytomegalovirus infection status. The study was designed to test whether signatures of past pathogen exposure could be identified by cataloging public T cell receptors.

Separate from the roughly 700-subject first cohort, the validation cohort of roughly 110 subjects was the group to which the donors belonged. Points the paper makes about the study in general: The classifier was reported to diagnose cytomegalovirus status with high specificity and sensitivity in both the original cohort and the validation cohort. In vitro tests confirmed that a few of the cytomegalovirus-associated TCR beta chains recognize cytomegalovirus antigens. Most TCR sequences were observed very rarely across donors, whereas some public TCRs were present in many individuals. The study gave a list of under 200 TCR beta chains associated with cytomegalovirus. All 120 or so repertoires were used to score co-occurrence in the validation cohort in a later analysis, because that analysis had no HLA typing for the cohort. According to the authors, the approach could potentially be generalized to other disease states and immunological phenotypes. Of the cluster scores, roughly 95% were above 0 in a later analysis, which found that TCRs clustered in the first cohort also tended to co-occur in the 95 to 150 validation repertoires.

At the junction V is shortened by 5 bases and J by 7 bases; bases outside the gene matches: 5. Taken from the germline V gene, the CDR1 and CDR2 loops are SGHVS and FNYEAQ. The CDR3, cysteine through phenylalanine, is 13 amino acids long. Only CDR3 DNA is held: 39 bases, read in frame from base 1. Notes on this clone: Its antigen is still unknown. No qualities accompany the bases; no much larger clone lies one base away.

The protocol used for the library was the immunoSEQ multiplex PCR assay. As for the original processing: A statistical classification framework was developed to diagnose cytomegalovirus status using the catalog of TCR beta chain sequences. Drawn from immuneACCESS, this table holds only the in-frame rearrangements with V and J called that TCRdb kept. Clones are partly lost; checked studies trace under half to an unresolved V gene and leave the rest unexplained. For V, J and clone size, that table is used; D and trimming come from the DNA. The sample table records about 250,000 clones; around nine tenths of these occur just once. Together, the top ten hold 2% to 3% of the sample.

The chain links TRBV7-6 with TRBJ2-1; 7 nucleotides in the junction match TRBD2. This TCR was sampled from a man aged 18 to 29 in good health and CMV-seronegative. Sequenced: PBMCs. DNA sequence: TGTGCCAGCAGCGCGCGGGGGAGGAATGAGCAGTTCTTC. The resulting protein is CASSARGRNEQFF.